This T cell receptor (beta chain) was profiled in a study of graft-versus-host responses after intestinal transplantation (dated by TCRdb to the early 2020s). As for the study more broadly: Recipients received multivisceral, liver-intestinal, or isolated intestinal transplants. Instead of going to the commercial service, samples from a few later patients were sequenced in-house on an Illumina MiSeq and processed with MiXCR. To identify alloreactive clones, pre-transplant mixed lymphocyte reaction products were sequenced and compared with unstimulated pre-transplant donor and recipient T cells. A peak of at least 4% donor T cells among recipient peripheral blood mononuclear cells was the definition used for donor T cell macrochimerism. A cohort of under 30 intestinal transplant recipients, including one retransplant, was enrolled, and a few patients lacking pretransplant specimens were excluded. Graft-versus-host and host-versus-graft alloreactive T cell clones were tracked in the graft, circulation and bone marrow after intestinal transplantation using bulk TCR-beta CDR3 sequencing. All recipients received anti-thymocyte globulin induction followed by maintenance tacrolimus and steroids for approximately 3 years. The paper's findings and limits, for the study overall: Early after transplant, declines in HvG clones were associated with peak levels of circulating GvH clones. GvH clones turned up in recipient bone marrow, with some appearing earlier in ileal mucosa or blood, a pattern consistent with an intestinal mucosal origin. The conclusions were limited by the relatively low number and heterogeneity of the intestinal transplant patients. In patients with donor T cell macrochimerism, the allografts had high GvH to HvG T cell clonal ratios.

Trimming takes 2 bases from V and 0 bases from J, and the germline ends sit 1 base apart. There are 12 amino acids in the CDR3, from cysteine to phenylalanine inclusive. Only the CDR3 region is kept as DNA, spanning 36 bases read in frame from base 1. CDR1 and CDR2 (MRHNA, SNTAGT) derive from the germline V gene. A remark on this clone: What this receptor recognizes is not known. No quality values exist for individual bases; no much larger clone is one base distant.

The label giving this sample's time point can be read as: cells obtained before transplantation from donor or recipient. CD3+CD4+ and CD3+CD8+ populations were FACS-sorted from unstimulated pre-transplant donor and recipient cells taken from spleen or lymph nodes. Library preparation used the immunoSEQ multiplex PCR assay. For most patients, genomic DNA was isolated using the Qiagen DNeasy Blood and Tissue Kit and was shipped frozen to Adaptive Biotechnologies for TCR sequencing. For most patients, high-throughput TCR-beta CDR3 sequencing of genomic DNA was performed by Adaptive Biotechnologies. The paper's data handling went like this. Adaptive's ImmunoSEQ software supplied the TCR sequencing data for more than 15 patients, while MiXCR and VDJtools were used to process three other patients. To correct CD4 versus CD8 sorting errors, any sequence found in both subsets at a frequency ratio below 5:1 was removed. CDR3 nucleotide sequences shared between donor and recipient were removed because the origin of such sequences could not be assigned. Alloreactive clones required at least 2-fold expansion over unstimulated cells and minimum CFSE-low frequency of 0.002% (template counts) or 0.001% (read counts). A clone was considered mappable if detected in the sequenced pre-transplant spleen, lymph node, or MLR CFSE-low populations of the donor or recipient. Cumulative frequency of alloreactive clones was calculated as a percentage of all sequences weighted by copy number. TCRdb re-hosts the immuneACCESS table, in-frame sequences only. Its copies lack some clones; in the studies checked, an unresolved V gene accounts for under half of them, and the cause for the rest is not known. The V and J calls and clone size were taken over from that table, and D and trimming were inferred from the DNA. The sample profile shows 130,000 or so clones; more than 80% of them were found once. The ten largest clones capture under 0.2% of the sample.

Recombination connected TRBV6-4 to TRBJ1-2; no D gene call is confident. Sequences were derived from unstimulated CD4+ T cells sorted from spleen or lymph node cells, sampled before intestinal transplant. The receptor was isolated from a human donor who received an intestinal transplant. Here the CDR3 is given as CASSDTNYGYTF. The nucleotide sequence is given as TGTGCCAGCAGTGACACTAACTATGGCTACACCTTC.